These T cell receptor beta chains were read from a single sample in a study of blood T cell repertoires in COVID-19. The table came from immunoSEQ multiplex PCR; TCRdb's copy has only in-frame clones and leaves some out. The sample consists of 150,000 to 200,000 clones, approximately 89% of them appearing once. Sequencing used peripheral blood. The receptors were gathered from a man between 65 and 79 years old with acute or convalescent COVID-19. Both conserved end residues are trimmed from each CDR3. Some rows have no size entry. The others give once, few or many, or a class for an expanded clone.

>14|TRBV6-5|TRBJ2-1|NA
ASSYPLGGTYNEQF
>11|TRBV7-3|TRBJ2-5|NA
ASSPTGLETQY
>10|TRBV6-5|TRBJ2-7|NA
ASTVGVYEQY
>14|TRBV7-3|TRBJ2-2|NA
ASSLRGGFSTGELF
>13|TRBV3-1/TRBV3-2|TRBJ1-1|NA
ASSLRDSLSTEAF
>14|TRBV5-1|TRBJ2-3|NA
ASSLPLAASLDTQY
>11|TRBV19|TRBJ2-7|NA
ASSIARAYEQY
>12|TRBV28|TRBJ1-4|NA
ASSAGTVAEKLF
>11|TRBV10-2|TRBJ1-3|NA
ASGWSSGNTIY
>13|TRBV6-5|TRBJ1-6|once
ASSLFGTGDSPLH
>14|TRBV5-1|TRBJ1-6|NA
ASSLEGGTYNSPLH
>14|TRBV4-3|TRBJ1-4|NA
ASSQGQVATNEKLF
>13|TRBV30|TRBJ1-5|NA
AWSVGSGGNQPQH
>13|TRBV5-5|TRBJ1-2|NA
ASSPGGTSFYGYT
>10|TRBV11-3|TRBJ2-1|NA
ASSQGYNEQF
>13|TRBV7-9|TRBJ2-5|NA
ASSKLAGGGETQY
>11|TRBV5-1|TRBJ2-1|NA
ASSLAQGDEQF
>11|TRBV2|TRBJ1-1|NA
ASSEGMNTEAF
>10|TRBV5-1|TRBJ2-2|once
ASRVPSGELF
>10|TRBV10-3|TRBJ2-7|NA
ATDTAQGEQY
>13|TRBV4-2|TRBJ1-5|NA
ASSQGTGRNQPQH
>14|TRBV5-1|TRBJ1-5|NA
ASSLAQMQNNQPQH
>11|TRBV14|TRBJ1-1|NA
ASSQQGAGEAF
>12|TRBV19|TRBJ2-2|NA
ASSIGRGTGELF
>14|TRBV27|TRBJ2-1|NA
ASTEQGMAAYNEQF
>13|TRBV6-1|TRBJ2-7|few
ASSDHSGSSYEQY
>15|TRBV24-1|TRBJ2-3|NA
ATSAGGVGGWADTQY
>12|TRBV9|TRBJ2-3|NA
ASSVALNTDTQY
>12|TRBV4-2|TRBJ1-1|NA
ASSQARQYTEAF
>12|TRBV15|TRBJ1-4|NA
ATSRARGGEKLF
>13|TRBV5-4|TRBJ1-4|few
ASSLRQAGAEKLF
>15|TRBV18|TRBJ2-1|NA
ASSKMLAGANYNEQF
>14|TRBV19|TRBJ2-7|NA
ASSIFPTSAIYEQY
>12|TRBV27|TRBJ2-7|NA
ASAPGTGVYEQY
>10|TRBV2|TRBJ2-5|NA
ASGGGQETQY
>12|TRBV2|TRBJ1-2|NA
ASSIQGPNYGYT
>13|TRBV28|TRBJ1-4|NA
ASSLLDRGREKLF
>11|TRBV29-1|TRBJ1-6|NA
SVRTGVNSPLH
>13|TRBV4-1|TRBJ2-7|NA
ASSDPTGGGYEQY
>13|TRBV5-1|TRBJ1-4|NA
ASSWLGGQAEKLF
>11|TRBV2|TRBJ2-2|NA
ASSLTGVGELF
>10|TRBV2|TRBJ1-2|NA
ASRQQTNGYT
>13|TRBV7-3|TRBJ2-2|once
ASSLRLAVGGELF
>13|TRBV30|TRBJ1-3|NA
AWSPRTGTRNTIY
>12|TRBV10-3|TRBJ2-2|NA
ATHRDRDTGELF
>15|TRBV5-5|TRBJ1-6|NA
ASSLTGTGSTNSPLH
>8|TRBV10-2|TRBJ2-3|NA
ASSGVTQY